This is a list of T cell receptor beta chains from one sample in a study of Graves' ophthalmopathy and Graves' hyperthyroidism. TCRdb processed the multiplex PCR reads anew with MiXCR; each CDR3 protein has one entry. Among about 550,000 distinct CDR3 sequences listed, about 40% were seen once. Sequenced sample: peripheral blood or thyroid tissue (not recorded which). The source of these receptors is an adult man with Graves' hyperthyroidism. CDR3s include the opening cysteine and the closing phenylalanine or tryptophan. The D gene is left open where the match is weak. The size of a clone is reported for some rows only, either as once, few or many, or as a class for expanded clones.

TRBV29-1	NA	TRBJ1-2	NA	CSLRAGVGYTF	TGCAGTTTAAGGGCAGGGGTTGGCTACACCTTC
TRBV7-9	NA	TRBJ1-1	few	CASSLLMDTEAFF	TGTGCCAGCAGCTTATTGATGGACACTGAAGCTTTCTTT
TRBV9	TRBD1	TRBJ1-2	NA	CASSAGTGPGYTF	TGTGCCAGCAGCGCCGGGACAGGTCCCGGCTACACCTTC
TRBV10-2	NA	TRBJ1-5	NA	CASRVGRLSNQPQHF	TGTGCCAGCAGAGTGGGGAGGCTTAGCAATCAGCCCCAGCATTTT
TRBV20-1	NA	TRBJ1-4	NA	CSAGRTKGGEKLFF	TGCAGTGCTGGCCGGACGAAGGGGGGAGAAAAACTGTTTTTT
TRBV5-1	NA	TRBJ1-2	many	CASSVDRTTEGYTF	TGCGCCAGCAGCGTCGACCGGACAACGGAAGGCTACACCTTC
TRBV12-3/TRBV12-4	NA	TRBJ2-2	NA	CASSYYMGGGAFSGELFF	TGTGCCAGCAGCTACTACATGGGTGGGGGGGCGTTCAGCGGGGAGCTGTTTTTT
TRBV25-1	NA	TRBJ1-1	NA	CASSPLRSGVVTEAFF	TGTGCCAGCTCACCACTTCGTTCAGGGGTGGTTACTGAAGCTTTCTTT
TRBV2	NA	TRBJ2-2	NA	CASKARGSTGELFF	TGTGCCAGCAAGGCTCGTGGATCAACCGGGGAGCTGTTTTTT
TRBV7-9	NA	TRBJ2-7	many	CASSFQARERRFYEQYF	TGTGCCAGCAGCTTTCAAGCGAGAGAAAGGAGGTTCTACGAGCAGTACTTC
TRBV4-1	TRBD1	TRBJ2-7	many	CASSQVSDRGYDQYF	TGCGCCAGCAGCCAAGTGTCGGACAGGGGTTACGATCAGTACTTC
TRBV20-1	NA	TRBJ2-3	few	CSASQGGTDTQYF	TGCAGTGCCTCCCAGGGAGGCACAGATACGCAGTATTTT
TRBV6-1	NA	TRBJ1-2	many	CASSELDGSGGYTF	TGTGCCAGCAGTGAATTGGACGGTTCGGGCGGCTACACCTTC
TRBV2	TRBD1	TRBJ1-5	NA	CASSEDEQGNQPQHF	TGTGCCAGCAGTGAAGATGAACAGGGGAATCAGCCCCAGCATTTT